This T cell receptor beta chain was found in a study of blood T cell repertoires in COVID-19. For the study at large: Spain, Italy and the United States supplied samples that represented acute and convalescent COVID-19.

The table came from immunoSEQ multiplex PCR; TCRdb's copy has only in-frame clones and leaves some out. The sample shows 90,000 to 120,000 clones, approximately 88% of them seen only once. The source of this sequence is a man aged 35 to 55 with active or convalescent COVID-19. What was sequenced was peripheral blood.

Written as DNA, the CDR3 is TGCGCCAGCACACAGGGAGTAGATACGCAGTATTTT. Translating it yields CASTQGVDTQYF. The V call is TRBV5-1, the J call TRBJ2-3; D possibly corresponds to TRBD1 (6 bases). Germline V CDR1 and CDR2: SGHRS, YFSETQ. V was cut by 6 bases and J by 5 bases, with 10 bases left in between. The CDR3 loop spans 12 amino acids. Complete variable domain (other parts from reference TRBV5-1 and TRBJ2-3): KAGVTQTPRYLIKTRGQQVTLSCSPISGHRSVSWYQQTPGQGLQFLFEYFSETQRNKGNFPGRFSGRQFSNSRSEMNVSTLELGDSALYLCASTQGVDTQYFGPGTRLTVL.